This entry is about one TCR beta chain. Germline V lookup: CDR1 LGHNT, CDR2 FRNRAP. CDR3 length: 16 residues. Then a second PCR, running roughly 6 to 11 cycles, was carried out with a sample-barcoded 5' primer and a J-beta primer mix. One entry per CDR3 protein, called by TCRdb with MiXCR from the 5' RACE reads. Of some 860,000 distinct CDR3 sequences in the sample, around 50% are singletons; the top ten hold 20% to 30%. These data originate in a study of blood T cells in healthy people across ages. This TCR derives from a man aged 40-49 years in good health. The sample consisted of blood. V gene TRBV12-5 combines with J gene TRBJ2-1; the D gene is possibly TRBD1 (5 bases). The J call may be in error: the DNA end matches TRBJ2-7 better. CDR3 sequence: CASGRRQSWAYNEQYF. CDR3 nucleotides: TGTGCTAGTGGTAGAAGACAGTCGTGGGCTTACAATGAGCAGTACTTC.